This TCR beta chain was sequenced in a study of blood T cell repertoires in COVID-19. Whole-study context: Sites in the United States, Italy and Spain provided acute and convalescent COVID-19 samples. T cells, B-cell-depleted T cells, or PBMCs provided the cDNA or gDNA that served as material.

Original processing notes: Researchers report that nucleated cell counts were estimated from reference gene primer amplification. Only in-frame clones appear in the TCRdb table, and some are missing; sequencing was by immunoSEQ multiplex PCR. V and J calls and clone size are those listed in that table; D and trimming were worked out from the DNA. The sample has some 110,000 clones; approximately 79% are singletons. Per the germline V gene, CDR1 is SQVTM and CDR2 is ANQGSEA. With 7 bases removed from V and 2 bases from J, the gap between germline ends came to 15 bases. This CDR3 is 14 amino acids long.

This clonotype originated in a man aged 45-65 years with acute or convalescent COVID-19. Sample: peripheral blood. The chain carries TRBV29-1 and TRBJ1-3; D unclear. The CDR3 loop is CSALRGETGNTIYF. DNA of the CDR3: TGCAGCGCTCTTCGCGGAGAAACTGGAAACACCATATATTTT.